Described below is a single T cell receptor beta chain sequence and its context. The V end was cut by 4 bases, the J end by 0 bases, with 9 bases between. The germline V gene encodes CDR1 SGHAT and CDR2 FQDESV (reference sequence). The CDR3 has 14 amino acids. This entry belongs to a study of blood T cell repertoires in COVID-19. About the study: From the United States, Italy and Spain came samples of acute and convalescent COVID-19.

Profiling relied on immunoSEQ multiplex PCR, and the TCRdb table lists in-frame clones only, not all of them. The data show around 310,000 clones, 85% to 90% seen once. Sequencing was carried out using peripheral blood. The TCR originated in a woman aged 45-59 years with active or convalescent COVID-19. The chain is built from TRBV11-1 and TRBJ1-1, with D maybe TRBD1 (5 bases). For the CDR3, the DNA is TGTGCCAGCAGCTCATCCAGGGTGAACACTGAAGCTTTCTTT. This translates into CASSSSRVNTEAFF.